These T cell receptor beta chains were read from a single sample in a study of shared clonotypes between healthy human individuals. TCRdb's copy holds only in-frame clones and misses some; the assay was immunoSEQ multiplex PCR. The sample lists roughly 1.5 million clones; 95% to 99% were seen once. Specimen: naive CD4+ T cells sorted from blood. The receptors here all came from a man aged 25 to 40 in good health. The CDR3 runs from the conserved cysteine through the conserved F or W. Each record gives: V gene, D gene, J gene, CDR3 length, CDR3 DNA, CDR3 protein. A D gene is named only where the DNA matches it firmly.

TRBV7-2	TRBD2	TRBJ2-7	15	TGTGCCAGCAGCCCCTCAAGCGGGAGGATCTACGAGCAGTACTTC	CASSPSSGRIYEQYF
TRBV7-8	-	TRBJ2-5	13	TGTGCCAGCAGCTTAGTTCGTGGGTATGGCCAGTACTTC	CASSLVRGYGQYF
TRBV27	-	TRBJ2-7	14	TGTGCCAGCAGTCTGAGGGGTTTATCCTACGAGCAGTACTTC	CASSLRGLSYEQYF
TRBV10-2	TRBD1	TRBJ2-1	14	TGCGCCAGCAGTGAGTCTTACAGGGGGAATGAGCAGTTCTTC	CASSESYRGNEQFF
TRBV5-5	-	TRBJ1-5	12	TGTGCCAGCAGCCCTATGGGGCAGCCCCAGCATTTT	CASSPMGQPQHF
TRBV11-2	TRBD1	TRBJ2-3	15	TGTGCCAGCAGGTCGCCGGGACAGGGGATAGATACGCAGTATTTT	CASRSPGQGIDTQYF
TRBV29-1	-	TRBJ1-3	13	TGCAGCGTTGAGCCCACTGCTGGAAACACCATATATTTT	CSVEPTAGNTIYF
TRBV4-3	TRBD1	TRBJ1-4	18	TGCGCCAGCAGCCAAGAAGGGAAACCGGGACAGTTAAATGAAAAACTGTTTTTT	CASSQEGKPGQLNEKLFF
TRBV5-4	TRBD2	TRBJ2-3	19	TGTGCCAGCAGCTTGGATCCAAGGTTAGCGGGGGGCCTCACAGATACGCAGTATTTT	CASSLDPRLAGGLTDTQYF
TRBV10-2	TRBD2	TRBJ2-3	17	TGCGCCAGCAGTGAGGATAGGCTAGCGGGAGTTCGAGATACGCAGTATTTT	CASSEDRLAGVRDTQYF
TRBV6-6	-	TRBJ2-4	14	TGTGCCAGCAGTTACTCGCAGGGGGGGAACATTCAGTACTTC	CASSYSQGGNIQYF